The text below deals with one TCR beta chain. This clonotype occurred a few times. The antigen it recognizes is unknown. No much larger clone exists at a distance of one base, and base qualities are not known. The sample is drawn from a study of early T cells in non-severe SARS-CoV-2 infection (dated by TCRdb to the early 2020s). Turning to the overall study: Bulk RNA from unsorted whole blood was used for TCR sequencing, so alpha and beta chains could not be paired.

Inclusive of the bounding cysteine and phenylalanine, the CDR3 is 11 residues long. The read is trimmed to its CDR3 DNA, 33 bases read in frame from base 1. According to the germline V gene, CDR1 reads SQVTM and CDR2 reads ANQGSEA. V is cut by 3 bases and J by 7 bases, and the space between the germline ends is 7 bases. The method behind the library was 5' RACE. The data were produced on a NextSeq 500. In the TCR library protocol, unique molecular identifiers were attached to individual cDNA molecules to correct for PCR bias and sequencing error. Sequencing covered both TCR alpha and beta chains, and within each sample the abundances of alpha and beta sequences were tightly co-correlated. From the authors' description of their analysis: Decombinator V4 was used to perform V gene, J gene and CDR3 annotation of TCR sequences. Expanded TCRs were defined as changing significantly between any two time points under a Poisson model with p below 0.0001. TCR abundances were normalised to the total number of TCRs sequenced in each sample and reported as counts per million. MAIT TCRs were defined by TRAV1-2 paired with TRAJ12, TRAJ20 or TRAJ33, and iNKT TCRs by TRAV10 paired with TRAJ18. VDJdb, accessed 1 November 2021, was searched for CMV, EBV and SARS-CoV-2 annotated TCRs, with TCRs annotated for multiple antigens excluded. TCRdb trimmed the raw reads at Q25, called clones with MiXCR and kept productive beta chains. CDR3 protein duplicates are merged, each entry listing the most common genes and DNA. TCRdb's processing, not the authors' own work, is the source of the V and J calls. The sample includes 45,000 to 55,000 distinct CDR3 sequences, with approximately 9.8% observed a single time. The leading ten clones occupy about 8.6% of the sample.

On the study overall, not on this receptor specifically: VDJdb matching was skewed toward anti-spike CD8 responses and likely underestimated virus-specific expansions, missing private and CD4 specificities.

The study was a case-control design nested within a healthcare worker cohort in London, UK, with weekly nasopharyngeal swab PCR tests and blood sampling. Healthcare workers were recruited between 23 and 31 March 2020, during the week of the UK lockdown, and were followed weekly for up to about 15 weeks. The material sequenced was whole blood. The chain is encoded by TRBV29-1 joined to TRBJ2-1; the D gene assignment is ambiguous. The receptor's source is an adult who was a healthcare worker with PCR-confirmed SARS-CoV-2 infection or an uninfected control (not recorded which). The CDR3 here reads CSVDVINEQFF. The bases read TGCAGCGTTGATGTGATTAATGAGCAGTTCTTC.